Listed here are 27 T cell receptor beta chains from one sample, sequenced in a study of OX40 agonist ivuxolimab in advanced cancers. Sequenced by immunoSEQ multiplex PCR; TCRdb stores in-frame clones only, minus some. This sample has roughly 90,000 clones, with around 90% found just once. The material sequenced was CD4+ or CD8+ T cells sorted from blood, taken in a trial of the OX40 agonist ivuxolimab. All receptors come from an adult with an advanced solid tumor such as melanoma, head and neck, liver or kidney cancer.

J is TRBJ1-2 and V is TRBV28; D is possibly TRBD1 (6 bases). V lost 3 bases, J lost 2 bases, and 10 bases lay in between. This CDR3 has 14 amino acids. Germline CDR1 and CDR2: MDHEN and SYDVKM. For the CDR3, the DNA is TGTGCCAGCAGTTTGGCAGGGGACAACTATGGCTACACCTTC. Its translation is CASSLAGDNYGYTF.

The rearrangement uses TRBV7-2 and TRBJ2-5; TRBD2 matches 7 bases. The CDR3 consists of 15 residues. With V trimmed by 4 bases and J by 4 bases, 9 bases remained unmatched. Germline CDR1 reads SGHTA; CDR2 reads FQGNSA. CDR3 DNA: TGTGCCAGCAGCTCGGGACTACAGGCCAGAGAGACCCAGTACTTC. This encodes CASSSGLQARETQYF. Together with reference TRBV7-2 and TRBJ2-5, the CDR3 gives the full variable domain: GAGVSQSPSNKVTEKGKDVELRCDPISGHTALYWYRQSLGQGLEFLIYFQGNSAPDKSGLPSDRFSAERTGGSVSTLTIQRTQQEDSAVYLCASSSGLQARETQYFGPGTRLLVL.

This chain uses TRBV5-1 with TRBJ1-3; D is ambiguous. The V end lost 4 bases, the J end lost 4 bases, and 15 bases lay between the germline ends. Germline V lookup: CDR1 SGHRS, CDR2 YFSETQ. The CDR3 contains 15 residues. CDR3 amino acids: CASSQDATRGNTIYF. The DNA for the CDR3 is TGCGCCAGCAGCCAGGACGCAACTAGGGGAAACACCATATATTTT. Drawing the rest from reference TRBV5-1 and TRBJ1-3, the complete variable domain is KAGVTQTPRYLIKTRGQQVTLSCSPISGHRSVSWYQQTPGQGLQFLFEYFSETQRNKGNFPGRFSGRQFSNSRSEMNVSTLELGDSALYLCASSQDATRGNTIYFGEGSWLTVV.

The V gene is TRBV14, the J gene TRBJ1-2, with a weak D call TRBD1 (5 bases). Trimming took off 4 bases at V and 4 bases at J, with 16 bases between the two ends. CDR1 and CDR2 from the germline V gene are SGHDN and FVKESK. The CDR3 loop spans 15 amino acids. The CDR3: CASSRRDGIAYGYTF. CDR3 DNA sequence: TGTGCCAGCAGCCGACGGGACGGTATAGCCTATGGCTACACCTTC.

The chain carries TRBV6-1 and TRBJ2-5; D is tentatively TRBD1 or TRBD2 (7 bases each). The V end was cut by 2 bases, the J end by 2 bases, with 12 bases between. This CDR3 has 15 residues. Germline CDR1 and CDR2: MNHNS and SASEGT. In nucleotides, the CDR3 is TGTGCCAGCAGTGAAACAGGGGACTATCAAGAGACCCAGTACTTC. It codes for CASSETGDYQETQYF.

The CDR3: CASSSSGLAGGGEQFF. The CDR3 DNA reads as TGTGCCAGCAGTTCATCGGGACTAGCGGGGGGAGGTGAGCAGTTCTTC. The V gene is TRBV28, the J gene TRBJ2-1; 15 bases fit TRBD2. The germline CDR1 and CDR2 sequences are MDHEN and SYDVKM. The CDR3 covers 16 residues. V was clipped by 4 bases and J by 9 bases; unmatched bases: 7.

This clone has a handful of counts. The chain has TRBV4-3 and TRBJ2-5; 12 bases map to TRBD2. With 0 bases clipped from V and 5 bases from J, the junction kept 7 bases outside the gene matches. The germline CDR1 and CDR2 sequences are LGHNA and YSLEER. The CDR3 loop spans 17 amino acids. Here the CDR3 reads CASSQETSGGVGETQYF. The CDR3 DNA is TGCGCCAGCAGCCAAGAGACTAGCGGGGGCGTAGGGGAGACCCAGTACTTC.

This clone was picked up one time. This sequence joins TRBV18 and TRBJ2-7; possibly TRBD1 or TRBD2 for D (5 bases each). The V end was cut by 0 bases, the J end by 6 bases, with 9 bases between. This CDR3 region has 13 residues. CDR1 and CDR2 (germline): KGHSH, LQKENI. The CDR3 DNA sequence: TGTGCCAGCTCACCACCGGGGGTTCCCGAGCAGTACTTC. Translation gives CASSPPGVPEQYF.

CDR3 DNA sequence: TGTGCCAGCAGTGACGGAGGAGTCCTAAAAGAGACCCAGTACTTC. Amino acid sequence: CASSDGGVLKETQYF. The chain couples TRBV2 to TRBJ2-5; the D gene is possibly TRBD2 (5 bases). This CDR3 spans 15 amino acids. The germline gives CDR1 SNHLY, CDR2 FYNNEI. Between the trimmed V and J ends, which lost 3 bases and 3 bases, there was a span of 14 bases.

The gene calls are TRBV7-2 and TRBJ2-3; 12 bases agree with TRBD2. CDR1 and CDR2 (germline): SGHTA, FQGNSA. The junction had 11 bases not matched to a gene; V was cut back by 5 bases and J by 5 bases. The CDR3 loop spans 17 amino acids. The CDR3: CASSKALAGGPGDTQYF. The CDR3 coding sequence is TGTGCCAGCAGCAAAGCTCTAGCGGGGGGGCCGGGAGATACGCAGTATTTT.

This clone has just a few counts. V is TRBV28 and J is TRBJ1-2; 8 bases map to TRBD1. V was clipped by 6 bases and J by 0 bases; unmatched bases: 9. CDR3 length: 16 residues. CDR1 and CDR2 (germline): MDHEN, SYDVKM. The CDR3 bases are TGTGCCAGCAGCCCGGGACAGGCGTACTCTAACTATGGCTACACCTTC. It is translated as CASSPGQAYSNYGYTF.

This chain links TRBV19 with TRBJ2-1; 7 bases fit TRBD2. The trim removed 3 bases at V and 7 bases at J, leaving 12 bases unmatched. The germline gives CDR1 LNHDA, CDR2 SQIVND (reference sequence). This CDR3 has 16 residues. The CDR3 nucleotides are TGTGCCAGTAGTATTTCTAGGTCTAGCGGATTTAATGAGCAGTTCTTC. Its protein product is CASSISRSSGFNEQFF.

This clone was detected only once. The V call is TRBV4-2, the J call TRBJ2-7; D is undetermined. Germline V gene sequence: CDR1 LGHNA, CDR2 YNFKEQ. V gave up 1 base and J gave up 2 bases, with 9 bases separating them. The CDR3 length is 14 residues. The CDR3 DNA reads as TGTGCCAGCAGCCAAGTGGGCTCCGCCTACGAGCAGTACTTC. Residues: CASSQVGSAYEQYF.

The CDR3 DNA sequence: TGTGCCAGCAGCGTAGAGGGACAGGGGCCCACTGAAGCTTTCTTT. Translation: CASSVEGQGPTEAFF. V usage is TRBV9 and J usage is TRBJ1-1, with TRBD1 matching 10 bases. Germline CDR1 SGDLS, CDR2 YYNGEE. Losses at the gene ends were 0 bases for V and 4 bases for J; bases not matched to a gene: 3. This CDR3 is 15 amino acids long.

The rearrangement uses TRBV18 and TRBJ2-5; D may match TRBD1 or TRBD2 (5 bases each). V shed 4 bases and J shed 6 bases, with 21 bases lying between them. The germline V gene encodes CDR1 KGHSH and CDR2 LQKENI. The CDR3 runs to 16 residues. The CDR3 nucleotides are TGTGCCAGCTCACAAACCCGGGACGCATCGGAGAAGACCCAGTACTTC. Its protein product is CASSQTRDASEKTQYF.

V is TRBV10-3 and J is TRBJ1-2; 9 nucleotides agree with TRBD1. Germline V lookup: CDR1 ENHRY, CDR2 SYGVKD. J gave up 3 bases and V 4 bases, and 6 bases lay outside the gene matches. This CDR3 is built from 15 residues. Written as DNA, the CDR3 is TGTGCCATCAGTGTTCGTAGACAGGGGGACTATGGCTACACCTTC. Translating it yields CAISVRRQGDYGYTF.

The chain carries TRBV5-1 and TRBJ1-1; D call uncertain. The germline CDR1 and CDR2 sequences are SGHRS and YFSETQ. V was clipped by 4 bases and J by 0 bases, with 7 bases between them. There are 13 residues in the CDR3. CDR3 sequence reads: CASSPDMNTEAFF. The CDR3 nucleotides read TGCGCCAGCAGCCCTGACATGAACACTGAAGCTTTCTTT.

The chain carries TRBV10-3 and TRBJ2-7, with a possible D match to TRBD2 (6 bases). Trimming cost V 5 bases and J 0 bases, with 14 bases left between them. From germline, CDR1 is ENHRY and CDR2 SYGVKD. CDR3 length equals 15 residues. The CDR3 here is CAISTSGTRSYEQYF. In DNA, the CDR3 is TGTGCCATCAGTACTTCCGGGACTCGCTCCTACGAGCAGTACTTC.

DNA of the CDR3: TGTGCCAGCTCAAGGGACCTTTATAGCAATCAGCCCCAGCATTTT. Protein product: CASSRDLYSNQPQHF. The genes are TRBV6-5 and TRBJ1-5, with a possible D match to TRBD1 (5 bases). V lost 8 bases and J 0 bases, leaving 14 bases between the germline ends. Looked up from germline, CDR1 is MNHEY and CDR2 is SVGAGI. This CDR3 spans 15 amino acids.

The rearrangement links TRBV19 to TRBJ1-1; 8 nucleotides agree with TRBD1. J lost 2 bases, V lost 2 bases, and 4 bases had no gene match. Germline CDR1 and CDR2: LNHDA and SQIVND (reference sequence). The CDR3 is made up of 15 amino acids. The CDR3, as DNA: TGTGCCAGTAGTATAAGGACAGGGATAAACACTGAAGCTTTCTTT. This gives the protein CASSIRTGINTEAFF.

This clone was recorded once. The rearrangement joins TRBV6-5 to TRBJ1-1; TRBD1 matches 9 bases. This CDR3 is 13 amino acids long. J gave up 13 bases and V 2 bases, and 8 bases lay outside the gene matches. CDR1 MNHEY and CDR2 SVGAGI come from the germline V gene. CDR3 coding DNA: TGTGCCAGCAGTTACGACAGGGGGGAGTGTGTTTTCTTT. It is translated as CASSYDRGECVFF.

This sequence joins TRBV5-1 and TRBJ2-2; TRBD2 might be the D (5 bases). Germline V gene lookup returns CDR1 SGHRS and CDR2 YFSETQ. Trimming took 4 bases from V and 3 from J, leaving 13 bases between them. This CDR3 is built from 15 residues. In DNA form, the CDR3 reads TGCGCCAGCAGCCCCCGGACTTTATACACCGGGGAGCTGTTTTTT. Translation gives CASSPRTLYTGELFF. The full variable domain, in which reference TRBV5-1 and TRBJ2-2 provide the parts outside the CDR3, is KAGVTQTPRYLIKTRGQQVTLSCSPISGHRSVSWYQQTPGQGLQFLFEYFSETQRNKGNFPGRFSGRQFSNSRSEMNVSTLELGDSALYLCASSPRTLYTGELFFGEGSRLTVL.

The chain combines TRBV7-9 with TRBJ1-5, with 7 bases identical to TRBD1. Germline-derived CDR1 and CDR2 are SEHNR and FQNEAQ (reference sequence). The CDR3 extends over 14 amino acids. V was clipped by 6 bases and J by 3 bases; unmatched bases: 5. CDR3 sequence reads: CASSSQGFNQPQHF. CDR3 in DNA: TGTGCCAGCAGTTCACAGGGGTTCAATCAGCCCCAGCATTTT.

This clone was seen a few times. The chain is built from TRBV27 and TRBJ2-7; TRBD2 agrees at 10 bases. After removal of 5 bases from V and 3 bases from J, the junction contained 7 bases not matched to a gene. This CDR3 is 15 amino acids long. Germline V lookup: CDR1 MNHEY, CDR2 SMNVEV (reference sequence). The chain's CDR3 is CASSEVAGGHYEQYF. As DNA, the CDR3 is TGTGCCAGCAGTGAGGTAGCGGGGGGCCACTACGAGCAGTACTTC.

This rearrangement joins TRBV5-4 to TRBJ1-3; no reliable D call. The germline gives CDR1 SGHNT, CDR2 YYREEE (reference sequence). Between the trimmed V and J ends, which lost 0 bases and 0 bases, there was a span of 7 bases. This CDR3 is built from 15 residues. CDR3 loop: CASSLGGSSGNTIYF. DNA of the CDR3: TGTGCCAGCAGCTTGGGGGGATCCTCTGGAAACACCATATATTTT.

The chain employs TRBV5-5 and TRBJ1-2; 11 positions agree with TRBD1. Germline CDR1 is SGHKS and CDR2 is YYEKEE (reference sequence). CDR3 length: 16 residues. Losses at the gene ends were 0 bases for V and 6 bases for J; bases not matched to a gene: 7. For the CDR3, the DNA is TGTGCCAGCAGCTTGGTCACCCCGGGACAGGGGGATGGCTACACCTTC. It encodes CASSLVTPGQGDGYTF.

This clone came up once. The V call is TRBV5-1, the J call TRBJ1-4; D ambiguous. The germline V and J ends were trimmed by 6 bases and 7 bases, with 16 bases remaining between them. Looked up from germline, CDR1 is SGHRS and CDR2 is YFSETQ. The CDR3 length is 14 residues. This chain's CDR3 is CASTLGGSSEKLFF. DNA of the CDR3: TGCGCCAGCACTCTGGGAGGGTCGAGTGAAAAACTGTTTTTT.